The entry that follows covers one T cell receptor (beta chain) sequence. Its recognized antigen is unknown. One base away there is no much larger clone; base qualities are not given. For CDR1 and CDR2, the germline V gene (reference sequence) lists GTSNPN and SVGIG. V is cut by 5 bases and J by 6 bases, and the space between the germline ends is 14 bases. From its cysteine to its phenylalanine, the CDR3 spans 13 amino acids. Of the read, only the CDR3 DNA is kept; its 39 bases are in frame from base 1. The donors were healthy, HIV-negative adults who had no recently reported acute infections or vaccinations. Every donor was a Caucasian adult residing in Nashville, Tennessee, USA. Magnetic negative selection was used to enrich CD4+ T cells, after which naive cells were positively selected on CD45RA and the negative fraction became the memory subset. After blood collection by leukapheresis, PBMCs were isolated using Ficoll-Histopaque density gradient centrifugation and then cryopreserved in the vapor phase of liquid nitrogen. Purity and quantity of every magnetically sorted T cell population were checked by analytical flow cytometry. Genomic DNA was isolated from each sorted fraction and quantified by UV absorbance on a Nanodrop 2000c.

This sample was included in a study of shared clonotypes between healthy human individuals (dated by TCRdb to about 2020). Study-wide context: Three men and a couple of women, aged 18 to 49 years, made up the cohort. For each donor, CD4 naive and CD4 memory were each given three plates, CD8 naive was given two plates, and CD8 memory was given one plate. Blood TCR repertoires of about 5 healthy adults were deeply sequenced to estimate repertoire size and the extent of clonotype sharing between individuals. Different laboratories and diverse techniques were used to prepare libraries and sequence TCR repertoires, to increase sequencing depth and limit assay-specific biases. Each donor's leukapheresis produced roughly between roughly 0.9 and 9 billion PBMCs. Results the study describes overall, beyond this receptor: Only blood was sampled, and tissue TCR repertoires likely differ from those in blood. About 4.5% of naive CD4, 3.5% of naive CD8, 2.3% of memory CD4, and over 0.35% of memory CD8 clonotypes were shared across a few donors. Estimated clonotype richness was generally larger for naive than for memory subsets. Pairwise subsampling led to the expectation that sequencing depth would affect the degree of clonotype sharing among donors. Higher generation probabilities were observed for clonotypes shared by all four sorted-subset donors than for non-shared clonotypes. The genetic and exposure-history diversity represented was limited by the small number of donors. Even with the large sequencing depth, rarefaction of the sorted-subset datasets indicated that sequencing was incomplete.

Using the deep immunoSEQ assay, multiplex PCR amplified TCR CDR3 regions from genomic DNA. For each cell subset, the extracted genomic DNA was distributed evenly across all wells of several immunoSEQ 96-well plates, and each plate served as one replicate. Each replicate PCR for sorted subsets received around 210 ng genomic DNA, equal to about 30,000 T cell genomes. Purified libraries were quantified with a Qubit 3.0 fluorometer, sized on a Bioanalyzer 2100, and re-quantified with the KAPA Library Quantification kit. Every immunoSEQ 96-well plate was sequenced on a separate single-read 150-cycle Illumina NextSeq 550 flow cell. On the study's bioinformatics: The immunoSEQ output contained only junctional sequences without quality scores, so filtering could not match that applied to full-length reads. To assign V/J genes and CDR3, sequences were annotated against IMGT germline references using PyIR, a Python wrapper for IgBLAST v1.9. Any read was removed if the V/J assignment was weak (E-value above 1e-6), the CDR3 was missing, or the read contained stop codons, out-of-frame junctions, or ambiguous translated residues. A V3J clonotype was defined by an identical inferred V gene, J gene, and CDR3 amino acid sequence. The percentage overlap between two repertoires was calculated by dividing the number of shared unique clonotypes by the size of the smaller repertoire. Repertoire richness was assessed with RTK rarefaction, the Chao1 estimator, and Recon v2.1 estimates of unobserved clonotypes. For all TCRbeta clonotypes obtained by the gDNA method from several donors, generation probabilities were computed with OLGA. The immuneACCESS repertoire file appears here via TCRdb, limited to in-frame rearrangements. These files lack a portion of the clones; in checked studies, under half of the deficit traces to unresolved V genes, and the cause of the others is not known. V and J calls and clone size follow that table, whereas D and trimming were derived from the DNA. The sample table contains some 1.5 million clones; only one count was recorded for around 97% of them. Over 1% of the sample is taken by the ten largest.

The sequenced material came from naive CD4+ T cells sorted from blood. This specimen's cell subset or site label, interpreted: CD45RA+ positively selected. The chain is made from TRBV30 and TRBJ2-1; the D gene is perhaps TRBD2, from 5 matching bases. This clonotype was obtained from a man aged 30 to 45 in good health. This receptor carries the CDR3 CAWSFRGPNEQFF. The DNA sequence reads TGTGCCTGGTCTTTTCGGGGTCCCAATGAGCAGTTCTTC.